This T cell receptor (beta chain) was sequenced during a study of blood T cell repertoires in COVID-19. As for the study in general: PBMCs, B-cell-depleted T cells, or T cells provided the cDNA or gDNA that made up the material.

V was clipped by 1 base and J by 0 bases, with 15 bases between them. Germline lookup yields CDR1 SEHNR and CDR2 FQNEAQ (reference sequence). The CDR3 covers 17 residues. TCRdb keeps only in-frame clones here, not all; method: immunoSEQ multiplex PCR. The table lists roughly 280,000 clones, about 85% of them singletons. Sequencing was performed on peripheral blood. The receptor was isolated from a man in his sixties with acute or convalescent COVID-19. The rearrangement uses TRBV7-9 and TRBJ1-1; D remains ambiguous. The CDR3 loop is CASSLVTLHRMNTEAFF. Here the CDR3 DNA reads TGTGCCAGCAGCTTAGTTACGCTCCACAGAATGAACACTGAAGCTTTCTTT.